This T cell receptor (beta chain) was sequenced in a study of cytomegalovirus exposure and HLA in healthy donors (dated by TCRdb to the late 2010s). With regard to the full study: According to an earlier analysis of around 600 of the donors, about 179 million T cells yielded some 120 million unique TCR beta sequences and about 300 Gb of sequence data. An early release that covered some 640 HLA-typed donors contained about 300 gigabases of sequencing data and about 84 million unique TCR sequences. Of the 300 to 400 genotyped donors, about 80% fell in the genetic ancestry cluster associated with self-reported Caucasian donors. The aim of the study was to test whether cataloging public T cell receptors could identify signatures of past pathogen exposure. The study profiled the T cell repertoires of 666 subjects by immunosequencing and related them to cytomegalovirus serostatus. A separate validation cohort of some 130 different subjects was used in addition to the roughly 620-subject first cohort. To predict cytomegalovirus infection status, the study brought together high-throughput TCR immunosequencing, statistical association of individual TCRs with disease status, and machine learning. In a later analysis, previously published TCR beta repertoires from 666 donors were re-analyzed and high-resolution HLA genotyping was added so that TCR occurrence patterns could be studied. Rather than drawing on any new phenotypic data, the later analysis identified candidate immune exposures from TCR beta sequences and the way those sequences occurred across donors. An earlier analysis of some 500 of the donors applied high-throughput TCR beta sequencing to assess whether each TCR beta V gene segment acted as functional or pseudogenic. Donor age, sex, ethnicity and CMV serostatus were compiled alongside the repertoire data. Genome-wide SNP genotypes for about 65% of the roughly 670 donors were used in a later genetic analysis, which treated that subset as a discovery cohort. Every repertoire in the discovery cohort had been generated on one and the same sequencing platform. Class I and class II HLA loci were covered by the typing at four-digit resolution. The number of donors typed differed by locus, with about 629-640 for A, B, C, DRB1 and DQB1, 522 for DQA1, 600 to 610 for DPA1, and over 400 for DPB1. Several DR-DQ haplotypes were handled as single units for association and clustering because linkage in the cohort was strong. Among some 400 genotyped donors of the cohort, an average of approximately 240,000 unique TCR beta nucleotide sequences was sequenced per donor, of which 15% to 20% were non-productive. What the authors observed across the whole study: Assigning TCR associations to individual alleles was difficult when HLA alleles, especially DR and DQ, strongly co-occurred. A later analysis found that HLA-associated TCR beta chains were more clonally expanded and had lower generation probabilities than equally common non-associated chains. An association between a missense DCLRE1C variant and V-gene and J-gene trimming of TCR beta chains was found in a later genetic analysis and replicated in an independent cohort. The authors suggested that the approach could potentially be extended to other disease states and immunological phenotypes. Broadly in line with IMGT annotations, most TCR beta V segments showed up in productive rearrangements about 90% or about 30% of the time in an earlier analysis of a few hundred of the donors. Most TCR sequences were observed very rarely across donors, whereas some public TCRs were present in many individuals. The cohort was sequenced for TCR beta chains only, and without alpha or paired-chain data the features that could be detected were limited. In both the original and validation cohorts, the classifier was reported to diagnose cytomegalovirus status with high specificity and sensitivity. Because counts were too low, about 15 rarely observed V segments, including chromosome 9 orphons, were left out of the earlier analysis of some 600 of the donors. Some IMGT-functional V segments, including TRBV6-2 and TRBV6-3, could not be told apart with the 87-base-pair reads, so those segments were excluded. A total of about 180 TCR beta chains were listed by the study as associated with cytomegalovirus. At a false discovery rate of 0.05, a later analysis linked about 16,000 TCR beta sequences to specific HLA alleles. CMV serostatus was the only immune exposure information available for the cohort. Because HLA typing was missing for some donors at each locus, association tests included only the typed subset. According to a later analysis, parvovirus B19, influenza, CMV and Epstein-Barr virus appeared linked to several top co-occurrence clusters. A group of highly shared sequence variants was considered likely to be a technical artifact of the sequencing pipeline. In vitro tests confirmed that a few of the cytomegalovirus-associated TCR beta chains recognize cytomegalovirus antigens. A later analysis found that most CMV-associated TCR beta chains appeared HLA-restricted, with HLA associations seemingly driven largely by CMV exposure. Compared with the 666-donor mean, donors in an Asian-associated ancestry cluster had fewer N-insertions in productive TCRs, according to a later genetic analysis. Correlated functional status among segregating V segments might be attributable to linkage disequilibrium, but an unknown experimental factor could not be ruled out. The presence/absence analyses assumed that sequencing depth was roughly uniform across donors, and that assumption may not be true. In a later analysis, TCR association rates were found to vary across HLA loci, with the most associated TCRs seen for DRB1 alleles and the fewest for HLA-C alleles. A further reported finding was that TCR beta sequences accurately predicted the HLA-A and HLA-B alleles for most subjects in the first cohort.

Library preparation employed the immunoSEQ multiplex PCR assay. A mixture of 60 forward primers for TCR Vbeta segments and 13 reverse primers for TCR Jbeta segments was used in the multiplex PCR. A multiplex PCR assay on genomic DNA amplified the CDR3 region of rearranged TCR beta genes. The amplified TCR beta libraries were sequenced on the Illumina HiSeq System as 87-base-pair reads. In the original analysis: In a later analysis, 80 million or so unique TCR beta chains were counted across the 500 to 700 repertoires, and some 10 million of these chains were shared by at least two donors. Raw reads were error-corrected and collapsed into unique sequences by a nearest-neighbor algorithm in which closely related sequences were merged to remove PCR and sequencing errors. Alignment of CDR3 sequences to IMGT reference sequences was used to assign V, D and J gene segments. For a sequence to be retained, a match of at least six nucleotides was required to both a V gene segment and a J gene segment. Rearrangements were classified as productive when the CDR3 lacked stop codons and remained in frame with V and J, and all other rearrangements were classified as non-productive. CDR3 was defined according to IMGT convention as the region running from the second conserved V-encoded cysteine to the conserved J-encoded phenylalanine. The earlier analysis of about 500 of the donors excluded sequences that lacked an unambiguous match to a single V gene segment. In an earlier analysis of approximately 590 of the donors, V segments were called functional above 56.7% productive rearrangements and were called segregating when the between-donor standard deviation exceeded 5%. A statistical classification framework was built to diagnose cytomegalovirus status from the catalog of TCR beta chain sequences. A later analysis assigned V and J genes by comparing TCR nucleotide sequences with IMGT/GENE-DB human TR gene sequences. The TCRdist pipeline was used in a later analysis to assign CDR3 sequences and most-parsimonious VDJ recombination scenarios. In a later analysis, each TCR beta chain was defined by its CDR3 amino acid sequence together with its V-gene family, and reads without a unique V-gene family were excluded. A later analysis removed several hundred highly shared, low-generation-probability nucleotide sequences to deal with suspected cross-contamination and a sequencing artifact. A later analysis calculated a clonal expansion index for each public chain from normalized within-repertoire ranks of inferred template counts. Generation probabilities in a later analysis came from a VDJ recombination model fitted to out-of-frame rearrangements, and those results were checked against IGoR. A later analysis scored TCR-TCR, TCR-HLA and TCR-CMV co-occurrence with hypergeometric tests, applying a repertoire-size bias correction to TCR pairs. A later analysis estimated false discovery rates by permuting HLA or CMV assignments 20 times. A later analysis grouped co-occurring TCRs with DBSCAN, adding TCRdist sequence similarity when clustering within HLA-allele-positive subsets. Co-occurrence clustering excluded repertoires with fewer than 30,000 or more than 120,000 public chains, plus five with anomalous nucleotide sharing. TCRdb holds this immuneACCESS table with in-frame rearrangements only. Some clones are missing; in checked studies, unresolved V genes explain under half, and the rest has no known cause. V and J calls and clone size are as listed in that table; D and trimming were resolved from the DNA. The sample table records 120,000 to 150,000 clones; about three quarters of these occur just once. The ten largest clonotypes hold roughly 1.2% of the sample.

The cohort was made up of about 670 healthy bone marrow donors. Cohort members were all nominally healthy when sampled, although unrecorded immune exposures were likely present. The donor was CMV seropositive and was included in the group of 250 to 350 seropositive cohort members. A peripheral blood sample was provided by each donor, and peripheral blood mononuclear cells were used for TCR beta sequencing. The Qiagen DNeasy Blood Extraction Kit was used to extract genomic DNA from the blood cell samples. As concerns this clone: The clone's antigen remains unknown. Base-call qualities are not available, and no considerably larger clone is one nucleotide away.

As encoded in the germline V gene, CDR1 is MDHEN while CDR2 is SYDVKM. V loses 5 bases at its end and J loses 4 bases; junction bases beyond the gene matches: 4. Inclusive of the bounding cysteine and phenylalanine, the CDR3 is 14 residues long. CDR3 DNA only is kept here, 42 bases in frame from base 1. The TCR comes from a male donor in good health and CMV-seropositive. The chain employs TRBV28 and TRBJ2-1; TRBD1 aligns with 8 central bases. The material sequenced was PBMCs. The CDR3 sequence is CASSLRDRYNEQFF. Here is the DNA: TGTGCCAGCAGTCTCCGGGACAGGTACAATGAGCAGTTCTTC.